The sequence of this TCR beta chain was determined in a study of blood T cells in healthy people across ages (dated by TCRdb to 2013 to 2016). Background on the whole study: In model experiments, roughly one uniquely barcoded TCR beta cDNA molecule per two T cells was captured by template switching. The study measured age-related changes in TCR beta repertoire diversity using deep sequencing normalized with unique cDNA molecular identifiers. Four age groups were formed from the donors: young (average approximately 15 years), middle-aged (around 39), aged (approximately 60) and long-lived (about 75). For two donors (one aged 18 to 30 and one aged 80 or older), the study analyzed two additional independent replicas of 1 million unique cDNA reads from the same blood draw.

Systemically healthy Caucasian individuals from Russia, some 38 in total and aged roughly 6 to 100 years, were included as donors. Each donor gave about 9.2 milliliters of peripheral blood, drawn into EDTA-treated Vacutainer tubes. Ficoll-Paque density-gradient centrifugation was used to isolate PBMCs, with at least 7 million obtained per sample. Trizol reagent was used to extract total RNA from PBMCs, with at least 5 micrograms per sample. For every donor, an aliquot of PBMCs went through flow cytometry to measure the percentages of naive CD45RAhigh/CD27high T cells. The germline V gene provides CDR1 SQVTM and CDR2 ANQGSEA. The CDR3 has 14 amino acids, counting the end cysteine and phenylalanine. Kept here is only the CDR3 DNA, which spans 42 bases and is read in frame from base 1. Clipping removes 0 bases from V and 4 bases from J, with 2 as the unmatched junction base count. This clonotype was detected many times. Its antigen has not been determined. Base qualities are not provided; no much larger clone lies one nucleotide away.

The library was obtained by 5' RACE. Sequencing relied on an Illumina HiSeq 2500. A second PCR of 7 to 11 cycles was performed with a sample-barcoded 5' primer and a J-beta primer mix. A unique molecular identifier was introduced onto each TCR beta cDNA molecule by a template-switch 5' adaptor carrying 12 random nucleotides. Each sample yielded at least 2.5 million CDR3-containing paired-end reads. All of the RNA was converted into first-strand cDNA using the Mint cDNA synthesis kit, with a TRBC-specific oligonucleotide serving as the primer. All cDNA was treated with uracil-DNA glycosylase and then went through a first 18-cycle PCR with the universal primers M1SS and BC2_uni_R. The original pipeline was this. Normalization of each sample was performed by random selection of 1 million high-quality reads, each carrying a distinct molecular identifier. Reads sharing molecular identifiers were discarded rather than binned into consensus sequences. CDR3 identification, clonotype clustering and error correction used MiTCR with a Q25 quality threshold and the strictest error-elimination algorithm. A nonparametric unseen species model with Euler transformation was used to estimate a lower bound on total TCR beta diversity. Through fastp at Q25 and MiXCR, TCRdb rebuilt clones from the public reads, retaining in-frame beta chains. Each entry is one CDR3 protein sequence, shown with its most common DNA and genes. The V and J calls follow TCRdb's processing rather than the paper's. The table for this sample lists around 700,000 distinct CDR3 sequences; around a quarter of them were counted only once. The top ten clonotypes cover more than 8.5% of the sample.

What the study reported, not specific to this receptor: Observed TCR beta diversity correlated strongly with the percentage of naive T cells measured by flow cytometry. Estimates of total diversity based on one million sequenced T cells were regarded as lower bounds and as underestimates. As age increased, observed TCR beta diversity per million T cells dropped in a roughly linear way, and a significant reduction was already evident by age about 40. Compared with the aged group, the long-lived group had more naive CD4+ T cells, fewer expanded clones and increased TCR diversity, suggesting age selection. Conclusive comparison of naive and antigen-experienced compartments was prevented by the profiling of bulk unsorted PBMCs. The CMV infection status of donors was not known, potentially confounding age-related changes in expanded clonotypes.

This same sample was also part of a study on T cells of mothers and their children. According to the second study: Nine systemically healthy Caucasian individuals, comprising three mothers and their six children, were included as donors. cDNA synthesis consumed the entire amount of extracted RNA, loaded at 1.5 ug RNA in each 15 ul reaction. In the second PCR, sample barcodes and 2-4 random nucleotides were introduced via the M1S primer. Over 8.5 million TCR beta CDR3 reads were obtained for each mother, and 3 million to 3.5 million reads were obtained for each child. Thymic selection similarly shapes TCR recombination output in related and unrelated pairs, with minor effect from inherited differences. Normalized repertoire overlap was always slightly but never significantly higher in related than unrelated mother-child pairs. No persistent microchimeric T cell clones were detected, at a sensitivity of roughly 96 clones per million clonotypes. The study used deep NGS to compare TCR beta repertoires of mothers and children, seeking features distinguishing related mother-child pairs from unrelated individuals. Mothers averaged roughly 40 +/- 4 years of age and children averaged about 10 +/- 4 years. After adapter ligation was performed with NEBNext reagents, the libraries were sequenced on an Illumina HiSeq 2000 with 100+100 nt paired-end reads. To prevent cross-contamination, the mother and child libraries were prepared a month apart and were sequenced in separate runs. For each donor, somewhere between roughly 450,000 and 2,000,000 distinct TCR beta clonotypes were identified. Naive TCR beta clonotypes were estimated from low-frequency clonotypes matched to each donor's FACS-determined naive share, without sorting.

Sequenced input: blood. The receptor was isolated from a boy younger than 18 in good health. The chain couples TRBV29-1 to TRBJ2-5; 10 bases in between match TRBD1. The CDR3 is CSVEERDRGETQYF. At the DNA level, the sequence is TGCAGCGTTGAAGAGAGGGACAGGGGAGAGACCCAGTACTTC.